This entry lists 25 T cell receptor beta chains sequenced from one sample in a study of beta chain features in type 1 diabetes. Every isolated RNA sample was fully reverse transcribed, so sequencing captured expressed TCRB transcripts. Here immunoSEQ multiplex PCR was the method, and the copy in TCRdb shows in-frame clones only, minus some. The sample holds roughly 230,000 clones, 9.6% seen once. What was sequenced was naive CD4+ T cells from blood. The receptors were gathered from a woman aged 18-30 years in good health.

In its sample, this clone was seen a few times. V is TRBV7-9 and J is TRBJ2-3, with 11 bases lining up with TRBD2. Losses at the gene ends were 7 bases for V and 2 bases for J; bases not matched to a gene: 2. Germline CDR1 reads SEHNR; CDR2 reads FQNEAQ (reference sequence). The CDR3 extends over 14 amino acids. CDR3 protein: CASTSGRTTDTQYF. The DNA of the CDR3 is TGTGCCAGCACTAGCGGGAGGACCACAGATACGCAGTATTTT.

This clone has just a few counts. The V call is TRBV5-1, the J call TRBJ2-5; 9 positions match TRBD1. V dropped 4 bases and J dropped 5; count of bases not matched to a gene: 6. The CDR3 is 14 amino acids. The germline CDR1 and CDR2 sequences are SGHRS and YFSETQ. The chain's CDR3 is CASSTGQGGETQYF. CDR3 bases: TGCGCCAGCAGCACGGGACAGGGAGGGGAGACCCAGTACTTC. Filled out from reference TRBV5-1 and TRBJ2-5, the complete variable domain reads KAGVTQTPRYLIKTRGQQVTLSCSPISGHRSVSWYQQTPGQGLQFLFEYFSETQRNKGNFPGRFSGRQFSNSRSEMNVSTLELGDSALYLCASSTGQGGETQYFGPGTRLLVL.

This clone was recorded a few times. Here the CDR3 DNA reads TGTGCCACTGCGGAGGGCCTTAATTACAATGAGCAGTTCTTC. It yields the protein CATAEGLNYNEQFF. V is TRBV9 and J is TRBJ2-1; D is perhaps TRBD2 (6 bases). Trimming shortened V by 9 bases and J by 4 bases, and 17 bases separated the two germline ends. Per germline, CDR1 SGDLS and CDR2 YYNGEE. The CDR3 covers 14 residues.

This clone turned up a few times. The CDR3, as DNA: TGTGCCTGGGGTAGGGACAGCTCTGGAAACACCATATATTTT. As protein: CAWGRDSSGNTIYF. This chain uses TRBV30 with TRBJ1-3; TRBD1 agrees at 7 bases. After removal of 5 bases from V and 0 bases from J, the junction contained 4 bases not matched to a gene. CDR3 size: 14 residues. In germline, CDR1 is GTSNPN, CDR2 SVGIG (reference sequence).

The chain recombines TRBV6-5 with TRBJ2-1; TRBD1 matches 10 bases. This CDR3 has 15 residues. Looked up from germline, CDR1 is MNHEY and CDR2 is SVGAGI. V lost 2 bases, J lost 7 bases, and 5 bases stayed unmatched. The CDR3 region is CASSYRQGARNEQFF. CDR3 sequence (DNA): TGTGCCAGCAGTTACCGACAGGGGGCTCGAAATGAGCAGTTCTTC.

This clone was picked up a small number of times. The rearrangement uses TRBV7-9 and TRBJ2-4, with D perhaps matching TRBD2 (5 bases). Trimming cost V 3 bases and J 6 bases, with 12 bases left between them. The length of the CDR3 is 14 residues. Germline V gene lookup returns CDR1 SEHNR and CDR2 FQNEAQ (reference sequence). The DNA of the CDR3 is TGTGCCAGCAGCTTTGATGGTAGCGTAAACATTCAGTACTTC. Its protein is CASSFDGSVNIQYF.

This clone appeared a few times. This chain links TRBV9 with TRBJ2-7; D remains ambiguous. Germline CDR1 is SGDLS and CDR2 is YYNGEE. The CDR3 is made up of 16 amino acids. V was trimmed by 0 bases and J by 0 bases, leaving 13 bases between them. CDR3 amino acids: CASSVGSEWSSYEQYF. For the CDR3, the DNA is TGTGCCAGCAGCGTAGGGTCGGAATGGAGCTCCTACGAGCAGTACTTC.

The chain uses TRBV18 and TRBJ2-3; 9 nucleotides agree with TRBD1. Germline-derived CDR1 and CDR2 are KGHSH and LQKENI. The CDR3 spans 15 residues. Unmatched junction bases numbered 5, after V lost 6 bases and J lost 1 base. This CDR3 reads CASSQRTGGTDTQYF. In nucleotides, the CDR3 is TGTGCCAGCTCTCAACGGACAGGGGGCACAGATACGCAGTATTTT.

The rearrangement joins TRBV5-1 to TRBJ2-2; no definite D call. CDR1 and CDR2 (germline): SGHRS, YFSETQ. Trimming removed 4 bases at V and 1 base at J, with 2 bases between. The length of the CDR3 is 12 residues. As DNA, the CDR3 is TGCGCCAGCAGCCGGAACACCGGGGAGCTGTTTTTT. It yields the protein CASSRNTGELFF.

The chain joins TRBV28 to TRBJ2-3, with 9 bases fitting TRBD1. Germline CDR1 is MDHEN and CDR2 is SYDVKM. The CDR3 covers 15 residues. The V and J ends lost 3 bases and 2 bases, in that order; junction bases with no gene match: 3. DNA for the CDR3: TGTGCCAGCAGTTTCCGGGACAGGGACACAGATACGCAGTATTTT. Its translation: CASSFRDRDTDTQYF.

As DNA, the CDR3 is TGTGCCTGGAGTTACCCTCTCCGGAGTCGGTACAATGAGCAGTTCTTC. It yields the protein CAWSYPLRSRYNEQFF. The chain joins TRBV30 to TRBJ2-1; D gene ambiguous. The CDR3 has 16 amino acids. Trimming took off 2 bases at V and 4 bases at J, with 18 bases between the two ends. Germline V gene lookup returns CDR1 GTSNPN and CDR2 SVGIG (reference sequence).

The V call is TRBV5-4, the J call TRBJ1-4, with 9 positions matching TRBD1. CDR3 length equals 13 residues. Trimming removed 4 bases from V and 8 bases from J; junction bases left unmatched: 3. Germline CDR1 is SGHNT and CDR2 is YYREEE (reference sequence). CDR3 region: CASSDRGKEKLFF. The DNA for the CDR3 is TGTGCCAGCAGCGACAGGGGGAAGGAAAAACTGTTTTTT.

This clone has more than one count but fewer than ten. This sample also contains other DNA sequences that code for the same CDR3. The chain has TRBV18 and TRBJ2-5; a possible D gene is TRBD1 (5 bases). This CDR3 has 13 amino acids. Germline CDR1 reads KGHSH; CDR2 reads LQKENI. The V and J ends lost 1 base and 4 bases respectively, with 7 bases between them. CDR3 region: CASSPRQGETQYF. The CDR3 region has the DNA TGTGCCAGCTCACCACGGCAGGGAGAGACCCAGTACTTC.

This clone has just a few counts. This chain's CDR3 is CASSLRTSGSYEQYF. The CDR3 coding sequence is TGTGCCAGCAGCTTACGGACTAGCGGGAGTTACGAGCAGTACTTC. This chain links TRBV5-6 with TRBJ2-7, with 13 nucleotides matching TRBD2. J lost 4 bases, V lost 2 bases, and 3 bases had no gene match. CDR3 length: 15 amino acids. The germline gives CDR1 SGHDT, CDR2 YYEEEE.

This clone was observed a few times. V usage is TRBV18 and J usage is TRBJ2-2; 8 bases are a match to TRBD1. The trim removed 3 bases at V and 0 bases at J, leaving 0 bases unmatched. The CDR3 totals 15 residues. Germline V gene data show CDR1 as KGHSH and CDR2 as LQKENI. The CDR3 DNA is TGTGCCAGCTCACCGGGACAGGCGAACACCGGGGAGCTGTTTTTT. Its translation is CASSPGQANTGELFF.

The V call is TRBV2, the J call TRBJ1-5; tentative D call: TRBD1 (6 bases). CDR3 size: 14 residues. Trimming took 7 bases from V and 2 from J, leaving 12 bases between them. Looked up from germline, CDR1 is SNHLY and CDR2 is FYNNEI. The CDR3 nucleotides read TGTGCCAGCACCAACAACAGGGGCAATCAGCCCCAGCATTTT. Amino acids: CASTNNRGNQPQHF.

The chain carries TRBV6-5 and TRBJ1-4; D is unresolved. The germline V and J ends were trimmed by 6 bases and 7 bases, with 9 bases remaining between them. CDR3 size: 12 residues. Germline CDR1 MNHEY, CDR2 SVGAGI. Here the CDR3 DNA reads TGTGCCAGCAGGGCTGGCGGTGAAAAACTGTTTTTT. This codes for CASRAGGEKLFF.

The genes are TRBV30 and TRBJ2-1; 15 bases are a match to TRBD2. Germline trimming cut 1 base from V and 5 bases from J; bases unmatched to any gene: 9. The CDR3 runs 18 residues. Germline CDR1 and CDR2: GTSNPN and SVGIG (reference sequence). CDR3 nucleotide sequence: TGTGCCTGGAGTGCCACCAGGACTAGCGGGAGGGGGGACAATGAGCAGTTCTTC. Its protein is CAWSATRTSGRGDNEQFF.

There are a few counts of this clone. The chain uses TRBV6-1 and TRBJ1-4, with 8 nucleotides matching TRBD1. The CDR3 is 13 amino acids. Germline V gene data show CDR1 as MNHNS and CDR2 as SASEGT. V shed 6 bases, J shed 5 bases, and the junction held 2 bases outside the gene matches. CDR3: CASRWTGNEKLFF. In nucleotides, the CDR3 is TGTGCCAGCAGATGGACAGGGAATGAAAAACTGTTTTTT.

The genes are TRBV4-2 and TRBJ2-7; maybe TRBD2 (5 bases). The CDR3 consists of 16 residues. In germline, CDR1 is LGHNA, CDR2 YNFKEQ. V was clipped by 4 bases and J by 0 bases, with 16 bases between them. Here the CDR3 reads CASSRPLSGTSYEQYF. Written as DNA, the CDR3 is TGTGCCAGCAGCCGGCCTCTTTCGGGAACCTCCTACGAGCAGTACTTC.

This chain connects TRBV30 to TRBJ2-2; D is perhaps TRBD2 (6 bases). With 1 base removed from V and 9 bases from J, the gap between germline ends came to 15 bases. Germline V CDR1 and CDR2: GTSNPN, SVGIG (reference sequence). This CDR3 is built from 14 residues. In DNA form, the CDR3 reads TGTGCCTGGAGTGCGGGACTTCCCCCCCGGGAGCTGTTTTTT. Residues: CAWSAGLPPRELFF.

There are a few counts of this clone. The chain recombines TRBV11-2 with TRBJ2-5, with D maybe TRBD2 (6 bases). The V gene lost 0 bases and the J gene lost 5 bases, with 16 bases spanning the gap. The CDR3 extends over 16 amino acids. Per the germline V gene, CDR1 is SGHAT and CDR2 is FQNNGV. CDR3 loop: CASSLDYQGGGETQYF. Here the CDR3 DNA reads TGTGCCAGCAGCTTAGATTATCAGGGCGGAGGGGAGACCCAGTACTTC.

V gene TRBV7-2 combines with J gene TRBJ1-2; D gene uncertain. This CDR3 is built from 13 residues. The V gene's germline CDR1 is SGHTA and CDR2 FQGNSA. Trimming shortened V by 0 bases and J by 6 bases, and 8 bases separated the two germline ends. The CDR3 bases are TGTGCCAGCAGCTTAGCGGCGGGGAATGGCTACACCTTC. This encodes CASSLAAGNGYTF.

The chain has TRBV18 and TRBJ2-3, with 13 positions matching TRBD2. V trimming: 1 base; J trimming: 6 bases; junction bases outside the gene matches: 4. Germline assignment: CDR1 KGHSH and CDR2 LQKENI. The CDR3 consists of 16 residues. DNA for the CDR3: TGTGCCAGCTCACCACAACTAGCGGGGGGGCGTGATACGCAGTATTTT. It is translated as CASSPQLAGGRDTQYF.

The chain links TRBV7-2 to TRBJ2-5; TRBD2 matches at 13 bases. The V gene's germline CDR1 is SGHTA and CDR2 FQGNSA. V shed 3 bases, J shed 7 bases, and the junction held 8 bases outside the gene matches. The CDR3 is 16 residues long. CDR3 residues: CASSFGGLAGVATQYF. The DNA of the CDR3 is TGTGCCAGCAGCTTCGGAGGACTAGCGGGAGTAGCGACCCAGTACTTC.